This T cell receptor (beta chain) was identified during a study of blood T cell repertoires in COVID-19 (dated by TCRdb to 2018 to 2021). General notes on the study: The collaborator samples originated in the United States, Italy and Spain and spanned the acute and convalescent phases of COVID-19. The prospective study material was composed of cDNA or gDNA derived from T cells, B-cell-depleted T cells, or PBMCs. The dataset comprised deeply sampled blood TCRbeta repertoires from subjects exposed to, actively infected with, or recovered from COVID-19. The repertoires were released in a freely available public database meant as a resource for research on the immune response to SARS-CoV-2. The samples were drawn from the first 160 participants of the ongoing ImmuneRACE study and from 950 to 1,500 subjects provided by 6 global collaborators. Nearly every sample came with metadata listing a de-identified subject ID, COVID-19 status, age in years and sex. Where HLA class I and class II types were available, the types were taken from metadata supplied by the sample provider, not from assay-based typing.

Enrolling through a virtual design, the prospective study's participants ranged in age from roughly 18 to 100 years and lived across 24 United States geographic areas. In the prospective study, cohorts were assigned on the basis of participant-reported clinical history obtained from a screening survey and a study questionnaire. Each participant in the prospective study had whole blood, serum and a nasopharyngeal or oropharyngeal swab collected by mobile phlebotomists. Over a roughly two-month period, participants in the prospective study had the option of providing additional blood draws and questionnaires. Before DNA extraction, blood samples from the prospective study were shipped at room temperature or frozen. The immunoSEQ Assay, a bias-controlled multiplex PCR, was used to amplify TCRbeta CDR3 regions from genomic DNA. As for how the authors treated the data: The number of nucleated cells in each sample was estimated by amplification of reference gene primers within the assay. To quantify the absolute abundance of each unique TCRbeta CDR3 rearrangement, sequence reads were collapsed and filtered. For each sample, productive Simpson clonality was calculated as the square root of Simpson's diversity index over productive rearrangements. This immuneACCESS table, as held by TCRdb, lists in-frame sequences with V and J called but not all clones. Of the missing ones, under half trace to an unresolved V gene in checked studies; the others have no known cause. Clone size and the V and J calls come from that table; the DNA yielded D and trimming. Here the sample has about 400,000 clones; roughly 87% occur a single time. Approximately 2.1% of the sample comes from the top ten.

In its sample, this clone was seen once. Its antigen remains undetermined. Base qualities are missing; no much larger clone stands one base away. For this chain, trimming is 7 bases at the V end and 0 bases at the J end, and the number of junction bases without a gene match is 8. The CDR3 goes from the cysteine to the phenylalanine over 15 residues. Only the CDR3 part of the read is kept: 45 bases, read in frame from the first base. Via the germline V gene, CDR1 is SGHRS and CDR2 YFSETQ. Study-level results and caveats: How much clinical and demographic metadata was included differed by source and by participant, and the metadata was provided uncurated.

The material sequenced was PBMCs or T cells enriched from blood (not recorded which). Recombination linked TRBV5-1 to TRBJ1-1; 8 bases in the middle match TRBD1. The clonotype originates from a woman aged 40-49 years with acute COVID-19. The DNA sequence is given as TGCGCCAGCTCGACAGGGGTACCAATGAACACTGAAGCTTTCTTT. Its protein product is CASSTGVPMNTEAFF.